The 10 T cell receptor beta chains given below trace back to one sample, sequenced in a study of blood T cell repertoires in COVID-19. This table comes from immunoSEQ multiplex PCR, and its TCRdb copy is limited to in-frame clones, with some not included. This table has under 250,000 clones, about four fifths appearing once. Sequences were obtained from peripheral blood. These TCRs come from a woman aged 25 to 39 who had recovered from COVID-19.

V gene TRBV3-1 (or the pseudogene TRBV3-2) combines with J gene TRBJ2-7; the match to TRBD2 covers 11 bases. The germline CDR1 and CDR2 sequences are LGHDT and YNNKEL (reference sequence). The V and J ends lost 2 bases and 4 bases, in that order; junction bases with no gene match: 4. CDR3 length equals 15 residues. The CDR3: CASSQMVAGGYEQYF. In DNA form, the CDR3 reads TGTGCCAGCAGCCAAATGGTAGCGGGAGGGTACGAGCAGTACTTC.

This rearrangement joins TRBV2 to TRBJ2-7, with D maybe TRBD1 (5 bases). The CDR3 has 13 residues. V lost 10 bases to trimming and J lost 2 bases, with 15 bases between them. The germline CDR1 and CDR2 sequences are SNHLY and FYNNEI. CDR3 amino acids: CAINIQGPYEQYF. In DNA form, the CDR3 reads TGTGCCATCAACATCCAGGGTCCCTACGAGCAGTACTTC.

The gene calls are TRBV3-1 (or the pseudogene TRBV3-2) and TRBJ1-6; D is unresolved. V was cut by 2 bases and J by 7 bases, with 6 bases left in between. In germline, CDR1 is LGHDT, CDR2 YNNKEL (reference sequence). The CDR3 is 13 residues long. The CDR3 is CASSQYGNSPLHF. For the CDR3, the DNA is TGTGCCAGCAGCCAATACGGGAATTCACCCCTCCACTTT.

V is TRBV5-1 and J is TRBJ2-2; D ambiguous. V was clipped by 0 bases and J by 5 bases, with 8 bases between them. The CDR3 totals 14 residues. Germline-derived CDR1 and CDR2 are SGHRS and YFSETQ. The CDR3 here is CASSLDSLTGELFF. In nucleotides, the CDR3 is TGCGCCAGCAGCTTGGACAGCCTTACCGGGGAGCTGTTTTTT. The entire variable domain, with the rest obtained from reference TRBV5-1 and TRBJ2-2, is as follows: KAGVTQTPRYLIKTRGQQVTLSCSPISGHRSVSWYQQTPGQGLQFLFEYFSETQRNKGNFPGRFSGRQFSNSRSEMNVSTLELGDSALYLCASSLDSLTGELFFGEGSRLTVL.

V usage is TRBV24-1 and J usage is TRBJ2-7; 8 bases match TRBD1. Germline V gives CDR1 KGHDR, CDR2 SFDVKD. The ends lost 4 bases at V and 3 bases at J; junction bases unmatched: 10. This CDR3 has 16 amino acids. The CDR3 loop reads CATSDPSSGTGYEQYF. Written as DNA, the CDR3 is TGTGCCACCAGTGACCCTTCCTCCGGGACAGGCTACGAGCAGTACTTC.

The chain joins TRBV18 to TRBJ2-5; 9 bases align to TRBD1. The length of the CDR3 is 15 residues. Trimming at V came to 4 bases and at J to 1 base, leaving 4 bases not matched to a gene. Per the germline V gene, CDR1 is KGHSH and CDR2 is LQKENI. The CDR3, as DNA: TGTGCCAGCTCACACAGGGACAGGGCCCAAGAGACCCAGTACTTC. This codes for CASSHRDRAQETQYF.

V is TRBV11-2 and J is TRBJ2-1; TRBD1 aligns across 8 bases. The CDR3 is 18 amino acids. J was trimmed by 5 bases and V by 0 bases; bases with no gene match: 12. CDR1 is SGHAT and CDR2 is FQNNGV in the germline V gene. The CDR3 spells CASSLDSAGTGGDNEQFF. The CDR3 region has the DNA TGTGCCAGCAGCTTAGATAGTGCCGGGACAGGAGGGGACAATGAGCAGTTCTTC. Complete variable domain (other parts from reference TRBV11-2 and TRBJ2-1): EAGVAQSPRYKIIEKRQSVAFWCNPISGHATLYWYQQILGQGPKLLIQFQNNGVVDDSQLPKDRFSAERLKGVDSTLKIQPAKLEDSAVYLCASSLDSAGTGGDNEQFFGPGTRLTVL.

In regard to this clone: Other nucleotide sequences from this sample produce the same CDR3. The chain joins TRBV30 to TRBJ2-7; no clear D gene. Trimming left V 0 bases short and J 4 bases short, with 4 bases between. The CDR3 has 11 residues. The germline gives CDR1 GTSNPN, CDR2 SVGIG (reference sequence). CDR3 bases: TGTGCCTGGAGTGTACTTTACGAGCAGTACTTC. This encodes CAWSVLYEQYF.

The chain recombines TRBV25-1 with TRBJ2-1; the D gene is possibly TRBD1 (5 bases). The CDR3 consists of 11 residues. Trimming stripped 2 bases from V and 12 bases from J, with 8 bases between. In germline, CDR1 is MGHDK, CDR2 SYGVNS. The CDR3 DNA reads TGTGCCAGCAGTGAAGGCAGGGTGCAGTTCTTC. Its translation is CASSEGRVQFF.

This chain links TRBV9 with TRBJ2-2; D uncertain. V shed 0 bases and J shed 1 base, with 4 bases lying between them. The CDR3 length is 14 residues. Germline values: CDR1 SGDLS, CDR2 YYNGEE. The CDR3 nucleotides are TGTGCCAGCAGCGTAGTCGGGAACACCGGGGAGCTGTTTTTT. Its protein is CASSVVGNTGELFF.